This passage covers 27 T cell receptor beta chains from one sample sequenced in a study of cytomegalovirus exposure and HLA in healthy donors. The PCR had 60 Vbeta and 13 Jbeta primers. Clones were read by immunoSEQ multiplex PCR, and TCRdb kept only the in-frame ones, dropping some. The sample contains over 50,000 clones, roughly 77% of which appear only once. Sequencing was done on a sample of PBMCs. These receptor sequences come from a female donor in good health and CMV-seronegative.

CDR3 residues: CASSTGTISDEQFF. The CDR3 coding sequence is TGCGCCAGCAGCACAGGGACGATTAGTGATGAGCAGTTCTTC. The chain uses TRBV5-1 and TRBJ2-1; D is possibly TRBD1 (6 bases). The CDR3 length is 14 residues. V was clipped by 4 bases and J by 8 bases, with 16 bases between them. Germline lookup yields CDR1 SGHRS and CDR2 YFSETQ. Together with reference TRBV5-1 and TRBJ2-1, the CDR3 gives the full variable domain: KAGVTQTPRYLIKTRGQQVTLSCSPISGHRSVSWYQQTPGQGLQFLFEYFSETQRNKGNFPGRFSGRQFSNSRSEMNVSTLELGDSALYLCASSTGTISDEQFFGPGTRLTVL.

DNA for the CDR3: TGTGCCAGCAGCACCCCCGCCGGGTCCTCCTCCCACAAAAACATTCAGTACTTC. Translated, it gives CASSTPAGSSSHKNIQYF. The chain has TRBV28 and TRBJ2-4; D is unclear. The CDR3 loop spans 18 amino acids. Germline V CDR1 and CDR2: MDHEN, SYDVKM. Deletions cut 6 bases from V and 3 bases from J, with 24 bases between. The whole variable domain, filled in from reference TRBV28 and TRBJ2-4, reads DVKVTQSSRYLVKRTGEKVFLECVQDMDHENMFWYRQDPGLGLRLIYFSYDVKMKEKGDIPEGYSVSREKKERFSLILESASTNQTSMYLCASSTPAGSSSHKNIQYFGAGTRLSVL.

The count of this clone is one. The rearrangement links TRBV19 to TRBJ2-7; 8 bases match TRBD1. Germline-derived CDR1 and CDR2 are LNHDA and SQIVND (reference sequence). The CDR3 has 15 residues. The junction had 9 bases not matched to a gene; V was cut back by 5 bases and J by 3 bases. The CDR3 loop reads CASSLTFGQGYEQYF. As DNA, the CDR3 is TGTGCCAGTAGTCTAACCTTTGGACAGGGCTACGAGCAGTACTTC. Supplemented by reference TRBV19 and TRBJ2-7, the full variable domain reads DGGITQSPKYLFRKEGQNVTLSCEQNLNHDAMYWYRQDPGQGLRLIYYSQIVNDFQKGDIAEGYSVSREKKESFPLTVTSAQKNPTAFYLCASSLTFGQGYEQYFGPGTRLTVT.

The chain is built from TRBV9 and TRBJ2-4; 10 bases agree with TRBD1. The germline V gene has CDR1 SGDLS and CDR2 YYNGEE. Germline trimming cut 0 bases from V and 6 bases from J; bases unmatched to any gene: 3. The CDR3 is 15 amino acids. The CDR3 loop is CASSVEGQGSNIQYF. The DNA for the CDR3 is TGTGCCAGCAGCGTAGAGGGACAGGGGTCAAACATTCAGTACTTC.

This chain connects TRBV27 to TRBJ2-1; TRBD2 matches 12 bases. V shed 0 bases and J 7 bases; nucleotides not matched to a gene: 1. The CDR3 contains 15 residues. Per germline, CDR1 MNHEY and CDR2 SMNVEV (reference sequence). The CDR3 region is CASSLSTSGRNEQFF. The DNA of the CDR3 is TGTGCCAGCAGTTTATCAACTAGCGGGAGGAATGAGCAGTTCTTC.

This clone is a singleton in its sample. The genes are TRBV5-1 and TRBJ2-2, with D tentatively TRBD1 (6 bases). V lost 7 bases to trimming and J lost 4 bases, with 17 bases between them. This CDR3 contains 15 residues. CDR1 is SGHRS, CDR2 YFSETQ, per germline. CDR3 DNA: TGCGCCAGCGTCCCGAGTACAGGGAGCACCGGGGAGCTGTTTTTT. This encodes CASVPSTGSTGELFF.

The chain joins TRBV28 to TRBJ2-1, with D hard to call. With 5 bases removed from V and 1 base from J, the gap between germline ends came to 3 bases. This CDR3 comprises 12 residues. The germline gives CDR1 MDHEN, CDR2 SYDVKM. The CDR3 protein is CASSPSYNEQFF. Written as DNA, the CDR3 is TGTGCCAGCAGTCCATCCTACAATGAGCAGTTCTTC.

J is TRBJ2-1 and V is TRBV5-6; 12 bases match TRBD1. The CDR3 extends over 19 amino acids. The V and J ends lost 6 bases and 2 bases, in that order; junction bases with no gene match: 15. Germline V gives CDR1 SGHDT, CDR2 YYEEEE. CDR3 region: CASTPIPGQGAEAYNEQFF. DNA of the CDR3: TGTGCCAGCACCCCCATACCGGGACAGGGGGCCGAAGCCTACAATGAGCAGTTCTTC.

The V call is TRBV6-5, the J call TRBJ2-1; the D gene is possibly TRBD1 (5 bases). The CDR3 length is 13 residues. Trimming took off 6 bases at V and 4 bases at J, with 10 bases between the two ends. CDR1 MNHEY and CDR2 SVGAGI come from the germline V gene. As DNA, the CDR3 is TGTGCCAGCAGCCCTGACAGTTACAATGAGCAGTTCTTC. It codes for CASSPDSYNEQFF.

V usage is TRBV28 and J usage is TRBJ2-5; D possibly corresponds to TRBD2 (6 bases). The CDR3 is 15 amino acids. Germline CDR1 and CDR2: MDHEN and SYDVKM. V lost 5 bases, J lost 5 bases, and 18 bases lay in between. The CDR3, as DNA: TGTGCCAGCAGTCTCCGTCGGGGGTACGGGGAGACCCAGTACTTC. This sequence encodes CASSLRRGYGETQYF. The whole variable domain, remainder taken from reference TRBV28 and TRBJ2-5, is DVKVTQSSRYLVKRTGEKVFLECVQDMDHENMFWYRQDPGLGLRLIYFSYDVKMKEKGDIPEGYSVSREKKERFSLILESASTNQTSMYLCASSLRRGYGETQYFGPGTRLLVL.

The chain couples TRBV2 to TRBJ1-3; D may be TRBD1 (5 bases). Germline V gene sequence: CDR1 SNHLY, CDR2 FYNNEI. The CDR3 totals 15 residues. Between the trimmed V and J ends, which lost 7 bases and 0 bases, there was a span of 13 bases. The DNA of the CDR3 is TGTGCCAGCACCTCCGACGGGGGCTCTGGAAACACCATATATTTT. Its translation is CASTSDGGSGNTIYF. The variable domain in full, with the rest retrieved from reference TRBV2 and TRBJ1-3, is EPEVTQTPSHQVTQMGQEVILRCVPISNHLYFYWYRQILGQKVEFLVSFYNNEISEKSEIFDDQFSVERPDGSNFTLKIRSTKLEDSAMYFCASTSDGGSGNTIYFGEGSWLTVV.

The V gene is TRBV6-5, the J gene TRBJ2-7, with TRBD2 matching over 10 bases. V dropped 4 bases and J dropped 6; count of bases not matched to a gene: 9. The CDR3 covers 15 residues. Germline V lookup: CDR1 MNHEY, CDR2 SVGAGI. CDR3 loop: CASSSLTAGGTEQYF. The CDR3 DNA reads as TGTGCCAGCAGTTCCCTCACAGCGGGAGGGACCGAGCAGTACTTC.

Regarding this clone: One junction end disagrees with the germline gene, perhaps due to a read error. The chain links TRBV28 to TRBJ2-5, with a weak D call TRBD2 (5 bases). The CDR3 loop spans 12 amino acids. CDR1 and CDR2 from the germline V gene are MDHEN and SYDVKM. In nucleotides, the CDR3 is TGTGCCAGCAGCCAAGCTAAGGACTTGCACAACTTC. Translated, it gives CASSQAKDLHNF. Drawing the rest from reference TRBV28 and TRBJ2-5, the complete variable domain is DVKVTQSSRYLVKRTGEKVFLECVQDMDHENMFWYRQDPGLGLRLIYFSYDVKMKEKGDIPEGYSVSREKKERFSLILESASTNQTSMYLCASSQAKDLHNFGPGTRLLVL.

The chain employs TRBV20-1 and TRBJ2-3, with TRBD2 matching over 10 bases. The CDR3 is 11 residues long. The trim removed 2 bases at V and 11 bases at J, leaving 1 base unmatched. CDR1 DFQATT and CDR2 SNEGSKA come from the germline V gene (reference sequence). CDR3: CSARTSGMQYF. CDR3 in DNA: TGCAGTGCTAGAACTAGCGGGATGCAGTATTTT.

This clone appeared a few times. The J gene is TRBJ2-6, the V gene TRBV28, with D maybe TRBD2 (6 bases). This CDR3 contains 14 residues. The V end was cut by 6 bases, the J end by 2 bases, with 8 bases between. The germline CDR1 and CDR2 sequences are MDHEN and SYDVKM. CDR3 loop: CASSGGAGANVLTF. In DNA form, the CDR3 reads TGTGCCAGCAGCGGGGGAGCTGGGGCCAACGTCCTGACTTTC.

This clone was found a few times. The genes are TRBV6-1 and TRBJ1-1; 8 bases align to TRBD1. The length of the CDR3 is 14 residues. V lost 4 bases and J lost 1; bases outside the gene matches: 2. The germline V gene encodes CDR1 MNHNS and CDR2 SASEGT. The CDR3 region is CASSATGGNTEAFF. DNA of the CDR3: TGTGCCAGCAGTGCAACAGGGGGGAACACTGAAGCTTTCTTT.

V gene TRBV5-5 combines with J gene TRBJ2-7; maybe TRBD1 (7 bases). Germline V gene sequence: CDR1 SGHKS, CDR2 YYEKEE (reference sequence). CDR3 length: 13 residues. V was cut by 3 bases and J by 6 bases, with 13 bases left in between. CDR3 DNA sequence: TGTGCCAGCAGCTCCCCAGGGGGGAGCGAGCAGTACTTC. Amino acid sequence: CASSSPGGSEQYF.

The chain links TRBV4-1 to TRBJ2-7; D possibly corresponds to TRBD1 (6 bases). Germline lookup yields CDR1 MGHRA and CDR2 YSYEKL. CDR3 size: 16 residues. V was trimmed by 1 base and J by 0 bases, leaving 13 bases between them. This CDR3 is CASSQGRGVDSYEQYF. CDR3 nucleotide sequence: TGCGCCAGCAGCCAAGGCAGGGGAGTCGACTCCTACGAGCAGTACTTC.

This chain joins TRBV6-1 and TRBJ2-5; no clear D. CDR3 length: 13 residues. V was pared by 3 bases and J by 5 bases, with 10 bases between. Per germline, CDR1 MNHNS and CDR2 SASEGT. CDR3 protein: CASSDTFLETQYF. CDR3 coding DNA: TGTGCCAGCAGTGATACTTTCTTGGAGACCCAGTACTTC.

This chain connects TRBV19 to TRBJ2-1; 10 bases line up with TRBD2. J lost 3 bases, V lost 4 bases, and 6 bases had no gene match. Germline assignment: CDR1 LNHDA and CDR2 SQIVND (reference sequence). The CDR3 loop spans 16 amino acids. The CDR3 region is CASSSLAGVLYNEQFF. CDR3 nucleotides: TGTGCCAGTAGTAGCCTAGCGGGAGTTCTCTACAATGAGCAGTTCTTC.

Points on this clone: Other DNA sequences in this sample translate to the same CDR3. The chain links TRBV15 to TRBJ2-1; TRBD1 matches at 7 bases. V shed 3 bases, J shed 8 bases, and the junction held 10 bases outside the gene matches. The CDR3 has 15 residues. Germline CDR1 LNHNV, CDR2 YYDKDF (reference sequence). Written as DNA, the CDR3 is TGTGCCACCAGCAGTAGAGCAGGGGGATCGGATGAGCAGTTCTTC. Its protein is CATSSRAGGSDEQFF.

The V and J genes are TRBV18 and TRBJ1-4; 7 bases fit TRBD1. V shed 3 bases and J 0 bases; nucleotides not matched to a gene: 16. This CDR3 region has 20 residues. Per the germline V gene, CDR1 is KGHSH and CDR2 is LQKENI. The CDR3 loop is CASSPTGAVIPLATNEKLFF. As DNA, the CDR3 is TGTGCCAGCTCACCCACAGGGGCAGTCATCCCCCTGGCAACTAATGAAAAACTGTTTTTT.

This clone was recorded once. This chain connects TRBV7-2 to TRBJ2-3; D call uncertain. Germline V gene sequence: CDR1 SGHTA, CDR2 FQGNSA. This CDR3 contains 14 residues. The ends were cut back, 7 bases at V and 1 base at J, with 12 bases in the middle. For the CDR3, the DNA is TGTGCCAGCAAAAGACTGGCAGGCACAGATACGCAGTATTTT. This codes for CASKRLAGTDTQYF.

The gene calls are TRBV29-1 and TRBJ1-2; D may be TRBD1 (5 bases). The V and J ends lost 2 bases and 6 bases respectively, with 16 bases between them. The CDR3 is made up of 14 amino acids. Germline assignment: CDR1 SQVTM and CDR2 ANQGSEA. Here the CDR3 DNA reads TGCAGCGTTGAAACGGGGGAGGGGATAGATGGCTACACCTTC. Amino acid sequence: CSVETGEGIDGYTF.

A single count supports this clone. The chain couples TRBV4-2 to TRBJ2-7; 10 bases agree with TRBD1. Trimming removed 0 bases from V and 4 bases from J; junction bases left unmatched: 9. Per the germline V gene, CDR1 is LGHNA and CDR2 is YNFKEQ. The CDR3 extends over 17 amino acids. CDR3 nucleotides: TGTGCCAGCAGCCAAGATAAGGGACAGGGGAAGGCTTACGAGCAGTACTTC. Translating gives CASSQDKGQGKAYEQYF.

This clone was recorded once. The CDR3 reads CASSITGPYEQYF. CDR3 DNA: TGTGCCAGTAGTATAACAGGACCCTACGAGCAGTACTTC. The rearrangement uses TRBV19 and TRBJ2-7, with a tentative D call TRBD1 (5 bases). The CDR3 is 13 amino acids. Between the trimmed V and J ends, which lost 2 bases and 2 bases, there was a span of 7 bases. The germline V gene has CDR1 LNHDA and CDR2 SQIVND (reference sequence).

The chain employs TRBV5-1 and TRBJ2-5; D is possibly TRBD2 (6 bases). Germline V gene data show CDR1 as SGHRS and CDR2 as YFSETQ. This CDR3 comprises 17 residues. The V and J ends lost 4 bases and 4 bases respectively, with 23 bases between them. In DNA, the CDR3 is TGCGCCAGCAGCCGGGACCTCGGGACTCCCGGCCGAGAGACCCAGTACTTC. This sequence encodes CASSRDLGTPGRETQYF.